Shown below are 25 T cell receptor beta chains from a single sample sequenced in a study of blood T cell repertoires in COVID-19. Profiled with immunoSEQ multiplex PCR; TCRdb holds only in-frame clones, not every one. The sample gives around 250,000 clones, roughly four fifths of which show up once; under 5% is in the top ten. The source material was PBMCs or T cells enriched from blood (not recorded which). The receptors shown here come from a man aged 25 to 40 with acute COVID-19.

The V gene is TRBV19, the J gene TRBJ2-1, with D possibly matching TRBD2 (6 bases). The V gene lost 3 bases and the J gene lost 8 bases, with 14 bases spanning the gap. This CDR3 region has 14 residues. Germline CDR1 is LNHDA and CDR2 is SQIVND (reference sequence). The CDR3, as DNA: TGTGCCAGTAGTATGCCGCCATGGAGGGATGAGCAGTTCTTC. Translated: CASSMPPWRDEQFF.

The chain couples TRBV5-1 to TRBJ1-4; TRBD1 matches 9 bases. Germline values: CDR1 SGHRS, CDR2 YFSETQ. Trimming cost V 5 bases and J 1 base; bases outside gene matches: 3. There are 15 residues in the CDR3. CDR3 in DNA: TGCGCCAGCAGTTTGACAGGGGGAACTAATGAAAAACTGTTTTTT. Protein sequence: CASSLTGGTNEKLFF.

The rearrangement uses TRBV5-1 and TRBJ2-1; 9 positions agree with TRBD1. J was trimmed by 8 bases and V by 4 bases; bases with no gene match: 10. CDR1 is SGHRS, CDR2 YFSETQ, per germline. The CDR3 totals 15 residues. CDR3 bases: TGCGCCAGCAGCCCATCCGGGACAGGGAACGATGAGCAGTTCTTC. Its protein is CASSPSGTGNDEQFF.

The gene calls are TRBV2 and TRBJ2-3; the match to TRBD2 covers 12 bases. The CDR3 spans 17 residues. Trimming removed 0 bases from V and 6 bases from J; junction bases left unmatched: 7. CDR1 is SNHLY, CDR2 FYNNEI, per germline. DNA for the CDR3: TGTGCCAGCAGTGAAGCTGGCCCTAGCGGGGGGGTCGATACGCAGTATTTT. Translating gives CASSEAGPSGGVDTQYF.

There are a few counts of this clone. This chain links TRBV5-8 with TRBJ1-6; D uncertain. V lost 2 bases to trimming and J lost 8 bases, with 14 bases between them. CDR1 is SGHTS, CDR2 YDEGEE, per germline. CDR3 size: 15 residues. The CDR3 spells CASSLYRVGDSPLHF. CDR3 DNA: TGTGCCAGCAGCTTATACCGGGTAGGCGATTCACCCCTCCACTTT. Looking up the rest from reference TRBV5-8 and TRBJ1-6 gives the full variable domain: EAGVTQSPTHLIKTRGQQATLRCSPISGHTSVYWYQQALGLGLQFLLWYDEGEERNRGNFPPRFSGRQFPNYSSELNVNALELEDSALYLCASSLYRVGDSPLHFGNGTRLTVT.

The chain uses TRBV6-5 and TRBJ1-6, with TRBD1 matching 7 bases. V was pared by 4 bases and J by 6 bases, with 9 bases of the junction left unmatched. The CDR3 length is 16 residues. Germline assignment: CDR1 MNHEY and CDR2 SVGAGI. The CDR3 protein is CASSSFPGQLNSPLHF. CDR3 in DNA: TGTGCCAGCAGTTCGTTTCCGGGACAGCTTAATTCACCCCTCCACTTT.

The chain uses TRBV24-1 and TRBJ2-1, with 10 bases lining up with TRBD1. V lost 0 bases and J lost 1; bases outside the gene matches: 5. The CDR3 runs 18 residues. Germline loops: CDR1 KGHDR, CDR2 SFDVKD. CDR3 sequence reads: CATSDLRTGGSSYNEQFF. CDR3 DNA sequence: TGTGCCACCAGTGATTTGCGGACAGGGGGATCATCCTACAATGAGCAGTTCTTC.

The chain joins TRBV11-1 to TRBJ2-1, with TRBD2 identical over 7 bases. From germline, CDR1 is SGHAT and CDR2 FQDESV (reference sequence). This CDR3 has 16 amino acids. The junction had 2 bases not matched to a gene; V was cut back by 0 bases and J by 0 bases. Written as DNA, the CDR3 is TGTGCCAGCAGCTTAGCGCGGGGGAACTCCTACAATGAGCAGTTCTTC. It yields the protein CASSLARGNSYNEQFF.

This sequence joins TRBV3-1 (or the pseudogene TRBV3-2) and TRBJ1-2; 8 bases map to TRBD1. Germline V lookup: CDR1 LGHDT, CDR2 YNNKEL (reference sequence). The V segment lost 4 bases and the J segment 8 bases; nucleotides outside the gene matches: 9. CDR3 size: 14 residues. The CDR3 DNA follows: TGTGCCAGCAGCCCTAACTACGGGACAGGCGGCTACACCTTC. This sequence encodes CASSPNYGTGGYTF.

The V call is TRBV13, the J call TRBJ1-2, with TRBD1 identical over 8 bases. The CDR3 is made up of 14 amino acids. The V gene end was trimmed by 5 bases and the J gene end by 2 bases; junction bases not matched to a gene: 4. Germline V CDR1 and CDR2: PRHDT, FYEKMQ (reference sequence). CDR3 sequence reads: CASSPDRANYGYTF. As DNA, the CDR3 is TGTGCCAGCAGCCCGGACAGGGCGAACTATGGCTACACCTTC.

V gene TRBV11-3 combines with J gene TRBJ2-5; no reliable D call. Germline V CDR1 and CDR2: SGHNT, YENEEA. V was pared by 3 bases and J by 5 bases, with 10 bases between. The CDR3 contains 13 residues. CDR3 sequence: CASSLNLRETQYF. CDR3 DNA: TGTGCCAGCAGCTTGAACTTGAGGGAGACCCAGTACTTC. Drawing the rest from reference TRBV11-3 and TRBJ2-5, the complete variable domain is EAGVVQSPRYKIIEKKQPVAFWCNPISGHNTLYWYLQNLGQGPELLIRYENEEAVDDSQLPKDRFSAERLKGVDSTLKIQPAELGDSAVYLCASSLNLRETQYFGPGTRLLVL.

The rearrangement joins TRBV4-1 to TRBJ1-4, with D tentatively TRBD1 (6 bases). Deletions cut 1 base from V and 8 bases from J, with 23 bases between. CDR1 and CDR2 from the germline V gene are MGHRA and YSYEKL. The CDR3 loop spans 18 amino acids. CDR3 sequence: CASSQAVLQPGAKEKLFF. The CDR3 DNA reads TGCGCCAGCAGCCAAGCGGTGTTACAACCAGGGGCCAAGGAAAAACTGTTTTTT.

The CDR3 DNA follows: TGTGCCAGCGGCCAGGGGCTGGCCAAAAACATTCAGTACTTC. The encoded protein is CASGQGLAKNIQYF. This rearrangement joins TRBV11-2 to TRBJ2-4; a weak D match, TRBD1 (6 bases). There are 14 residues in the CDR3. The V gene's germline CDR1 is SGHAT and CDR2 FQNNGV. Trimming removed 8 bases at V and 1 base at J, with 12 bases between.

This clone came up once. The V gene is TRBV19, the J gene TRBJ2-7, with 9 bases identical to TRBD1. Germline V gene data show CDR1 as LNHDA and CDR2 as SQIVND (reference sequence). The CDR3 is 13 residues long. After removal of 4 bases from V and 7 bases from J, the junction contained 5 bases not matched to a gene. The CDR3 DNA follows: TGTGCCAGTAGTACCGGGACAGGGAGGGAGCAGTACGTC. It yields the protein CASSTGTGREQYV.

The CDR3 DNA reads TGTGCCAGCAGTGCCCTTGACAGGTCCGGCAGCTATGGCTACACCTTC. It is translated as CASSALDRSGSYGYTF. The V gene is TRBV28, the J gene TRBJ1-2, with a weak D call TRBD1 (6 bases). The CDR3 contains 16 residues. Trimming took off 5 bases at V and 4 bases at J, with 20 bases between the two ends. Germline CDR1 and CDR2: MDHEN and SYDVKM.

The gene calls are TRBV29-1 and TRBJ2-5, with 9 bases matching TRBD2. The junction had 1 base not matched to a gene; V was cut back by 5 bases and J by 3 bases. This CDR3 spans 12 amino acids. CDR1 is SQVTM and CDR2 is ANQGSEA in the germline V gene. CDR3 protein: CSVRGGEETQYF. CDR3 nucleotides: TGCAGCGTTCGCGGGGGGGAAGAGACCCAGTACTTC.

The chain is built from TRBV5-5 and TRBJ1-2; the D gene is possibly TRBD1 (5 bases). This CDR3 has 13 amino acids. Trimming shortened V by 4 bases and J by 7 bases, and 14 bases separated the two germline ends. Germline CDR1 SGHKS, CDR2 YYEKEE (reference sequence). CDR3 sequence: CASSLPGGSGYTF. The DNA for the CDR3 is TGTGCCAGCAGCCTCCCGGGGGGATCTGGCTACACCTTC.

This clone was counted once. The CDR3 DNA is TGTGCCACCAGCGGCTCTAGCGGGACCTTTGGGCTCGGGGAGCTGTTTTTT. This translates into CATSGSSGTFGLGELFF. The genes are TRBV24-1 and TRBJ2-2; 9 bases are a match to TRBD2. Germline CDR1 is KGHDR and CDR2 is SFDVKD. The CDR3 loop spans 17 amino acids. V lost 7 bases, J lost 7 bases, and 15 bases stayed unmatched.

This chain connects TRBV6-5 to TRBJ2-5; D is undetermined. This CDR3 is built from 13 residues. Germline V gene lookup returns CDR1 MNHEY and CDR2 SVGAGI. Trimming left V 7 bases short and J 1 base short, with 10 bases between. The CDR3 here is CASNKRSQETQYF. CDR3 in DNA: TGTGCCAGCAACAAACGAAGCCAAGAGACCCAGTACTTC.

The rearrangement links TRBV5-4 to TRBJ2-3; D is undetermined. CDR3 length: 13 amino acids. Germline V gene lookup returns CDR1 SGHNT and CDR2 YYREEE (reference sequence). V lost 2 bases and J lost 6, with 10 bases in between. The CDR3 region has the DNA TGTGCCAGCAGCTTTCCGGTTACGGATACGCAGTATTTT. This gives the protein CASSFPVTDTQYF. Full variable domain (missing parts from reference TRBV5-4 and TRBJ2-3): ETGVTQSPTHLIKTRGQQVTLRCSSQSGHNTVSWYQQALGQGPQFIFQYYREEENGRGNFPPRFSGLQFPNYSSELNVNALELDDSALYLCASSFPVTDTQYFGPGTRLTVL.

For the CDR3, the DNA is TGCAGTCCCAATCTAGTCGATACGCAGTATTTT. This translates into CSPNLVDTQYF. The chain links TRBV20-1 to TRBJ2-3; D not resolved. Germline V lookup: CDR1 DFQATT, CDR2 SNEGSKA (reference sequence). V dropped 8 bases and J dropped 6 bases, with 12 bases sitting between them. This CDR3 has 11 amino acids.

This clone has more than one count but fewer than ten. The V gene is TRBV25-1, the J gene TRBJ1-6, with a tentative D call TRBD1 (5 bases). Trimming pared 4 bases from V and 15 bases from J, leaving 16 bases between. The germline CDR1 and CDR2 sequences are MGHDK and SYGVNS. There are 13 residues in the CDR3. This CDR3 is CASSVRHTGLLHF. DNA for the CDR3: TGTGCCAGCAGTGTACGACATACGGGACTCCTCCACTTT.

The V gene is TRBV28, the J gene TRBJ1-1, with TRBD1 matching 7 bases. CDR3 length equals 15 residues. V lost 10 bases and J lost 0; bases outside the gene matches: 11. Germline CDR1 and CDR2: MDHEN and SYDVKM. CDR3 in DNA: TGTGCCACCAATAGGGGGCGCGGGTTGAACACTGAAGCTTTCTTT. Protein sequence: CATNRGRGLNTEAFF.

V is TRBV4-3 and J is TRBJ2-1; 8 bases are shared with TRBD2. Looked up from germline, CDR1 is LGHNA and CDR2 is YSLEER. This CDR3 contains 15 residues. V shed 3 bases and J 6 bases; nucleotides not matched to a gene: 7. CDR3 nucleotide sequence: TGCGCCAGCAGCCAGGATCGGACTAGCTTCAATGAGCAGTTCTTC. Translating it yields CASSQDRTSFNEQFF.

This clone has a single count. This chain links TRBV2 with TRBJ2-7; TRBD1 matches at 8 bases. The CDR3 loop spans 13 amino acids. The J segment lost 5 bases and the V segment lost 6 bases, leaving 6 bases of the junction unmatched. Germline assignment: CDR1 SNHLY and CDR2 FYNNEI. The CDR3 protein is CASSGQGDHEQYV. The CDR3 bases are TGTGCCAGCAGCGGACAGGGCGACCACGAGCAGTACGTC.